This T cell receptor (beta chain) was obtained from a study of T cell responses to AZD1222 COVID-19 vaccine. The CDR3 spans 15 residues. Germline values: CDR1 SGHRS, CDR2 YFSETQ. The V gene lost 3 bases and the J gene lost 2 bases, with 11 bases spanning the gap. This table comes from immunoSEQ multiplex PCR, and its TCRdb copy is limited to in-frame clones, with some not included. Of over 120,000 clones listed, 80% to 90% are singletons. The clonotype originates from an adult in good health. The V call is TRBV5-1, the J call TRBJ2-2; D could derive from TRBD1 or TRBD2 (5 bases each). The sample consisted of peripheral blood, taken on day 0 of AZD1222 vaccination. The DNA for the CDR3 is TGCGCCAGCAGCTCCGGGACCACCAACACCGGGGAGCTGTTTTTT. Amino acids: CASSSGTTNTGELFF. The full variable domain, in which reference TRBV5-1 and TRBJ2-2 provide the parts outside the CDR3, is KAGVTQTPRYLIKTRGQQVTLSCSPISGHRSVSWYQQTPGQGLQFLFEYFSETQRNKGNFPGRFSGRQFSNSRSEMNVSTLELGDSALYLCASSSGTTNTGELFFGEGSRLTVL.